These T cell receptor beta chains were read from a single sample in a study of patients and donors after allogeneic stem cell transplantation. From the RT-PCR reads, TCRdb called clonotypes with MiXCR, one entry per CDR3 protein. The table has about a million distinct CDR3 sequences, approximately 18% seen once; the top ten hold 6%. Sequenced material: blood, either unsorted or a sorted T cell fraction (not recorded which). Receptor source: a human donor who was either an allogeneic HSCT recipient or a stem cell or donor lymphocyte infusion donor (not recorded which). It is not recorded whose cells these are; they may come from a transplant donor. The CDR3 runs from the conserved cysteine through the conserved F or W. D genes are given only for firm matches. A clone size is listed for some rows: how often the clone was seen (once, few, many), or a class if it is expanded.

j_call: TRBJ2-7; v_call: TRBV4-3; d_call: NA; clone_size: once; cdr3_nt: TGCGCCAGCAGCCAAGATTGGGGGGTCTCCTCCTACGAGCAGTACTTC; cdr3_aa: CASSQDWGVSSYEQYF
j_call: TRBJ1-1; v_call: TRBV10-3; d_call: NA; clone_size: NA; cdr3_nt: TGTGCCATCAGTGAGTCGAGTATGGCGGGGAACACTGAAGCTTTCTTT; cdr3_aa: CAISESSMAGNTEAFF
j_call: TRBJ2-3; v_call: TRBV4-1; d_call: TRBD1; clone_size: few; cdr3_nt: TGCGCCAGCAGCCAAGGACAGGGGAAAACAGATACGCAGTATTTT; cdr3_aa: CASSQGQGKTDTQYF
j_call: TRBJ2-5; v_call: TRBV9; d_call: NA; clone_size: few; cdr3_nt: TGTGCCAGCAGCGAACAGCCACAGGGAATGGAGACCCAGTACTTC; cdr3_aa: CASSEQPQGMETQYF
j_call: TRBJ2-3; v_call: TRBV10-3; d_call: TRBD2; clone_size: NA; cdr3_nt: TGTGCCACAAGACTAGCGGTGGGCACAGATACGCAGTATTTT; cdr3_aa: CATRLAVGTDTQYF
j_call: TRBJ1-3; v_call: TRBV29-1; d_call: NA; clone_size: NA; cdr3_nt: TGCAGCGTATCCCGGCGTCAGGGTGGAAACACCATATATTTT; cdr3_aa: CSVSRRQGGNTIYF
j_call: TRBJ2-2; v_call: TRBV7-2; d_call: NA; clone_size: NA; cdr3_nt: TGTGCCAGCAGCCCGAAACAGTTCACCGGGGAGCTGTTTTTT; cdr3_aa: CASSPKQFTGELFF
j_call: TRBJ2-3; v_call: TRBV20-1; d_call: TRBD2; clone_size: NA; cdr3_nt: TGCAGTCGGACTAGCGGGGGGGCATATTACACAGATACGCAGTATTTT; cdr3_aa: CSRTSGGAYYTDTQYF
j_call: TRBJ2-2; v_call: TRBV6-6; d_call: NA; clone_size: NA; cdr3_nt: TGTGCCAGCAGCCCCCCGCTGGCCGGGGAGCTGTTTTTT; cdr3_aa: CASSPPLAGELFF
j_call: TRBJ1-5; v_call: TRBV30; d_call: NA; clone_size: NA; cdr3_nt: TGTGCCTGGAGTGTAAAGAATCAGCCCCAGCATTTT; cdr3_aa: CAWSVKNQPQHF
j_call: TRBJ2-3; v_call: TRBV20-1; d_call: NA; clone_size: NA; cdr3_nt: TGCAGTGCTAGAGTAACCCCGGCGTTCCGAAGCGTAGATACGCAGTATTTT; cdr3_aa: CSARVTPAFRSVDTQYF
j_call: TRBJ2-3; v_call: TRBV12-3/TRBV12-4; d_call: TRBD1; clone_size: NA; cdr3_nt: TGTGCCAGCAGTTTAGTCACTAGGGGACAGGGGATCACAGATACGCAGTATTTT; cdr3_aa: CASSLVTRGQGITDTQYF
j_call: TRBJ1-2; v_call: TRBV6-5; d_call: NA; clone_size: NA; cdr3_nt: TGTGCCGTGGCCATCGGACACTATGGCTACACCTTC; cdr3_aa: CAVAIGHYGYTF
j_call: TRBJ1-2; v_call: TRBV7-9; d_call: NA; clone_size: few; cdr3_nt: TGTGCCAGCAGCTTAGCGCCGTCGGACAGAATTAACTATGGCTACACCTTC; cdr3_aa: CASSLAPSDRINYGYTF
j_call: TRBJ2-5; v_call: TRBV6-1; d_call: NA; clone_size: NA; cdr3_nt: TGTGCCAGCACACCCGCCGGGGGAATCAGAGAGACCCAGTACTTC; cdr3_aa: CASTPAGGIRETQYF
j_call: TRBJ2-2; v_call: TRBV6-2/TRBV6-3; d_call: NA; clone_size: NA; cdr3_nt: TGTGCCAGCAGTTACTCTTCCGAGCTGTTTTTT; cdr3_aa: CASSYSSELFF
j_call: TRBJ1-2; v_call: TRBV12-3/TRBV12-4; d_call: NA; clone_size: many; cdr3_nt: TGTGCCAGCGGGGGGGTTTATGGCTACACCTTC; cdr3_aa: CASGGVYGYTF
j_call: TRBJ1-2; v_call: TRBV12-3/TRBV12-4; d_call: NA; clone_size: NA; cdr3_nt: TGTGCCAGCAGCCCTTCCAGGATCCATGGCTACACCTTC; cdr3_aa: CASSPSRIHGYTF
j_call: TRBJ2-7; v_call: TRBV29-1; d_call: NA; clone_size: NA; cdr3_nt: TGCAGCGTGGGTCCGGGGCCTCCGGGGACTTACGAGCAGTACTTC; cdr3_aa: CSVGPGPPGTYEQYF
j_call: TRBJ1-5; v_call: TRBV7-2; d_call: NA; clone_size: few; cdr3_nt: TGTGCCAGCAGCTTGCTGGGGGGGGTAGGTCAGCCCCAGCATTTT; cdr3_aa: CASSLLGGVGQPQHF
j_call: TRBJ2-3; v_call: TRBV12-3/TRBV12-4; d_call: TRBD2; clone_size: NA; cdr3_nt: TGTGCCAGCAGCCGGGAGGCGTTTGGGAAATTTTTGGGAGATACGCAGTATTTT; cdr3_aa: CASSREAFGKFLGDTQYF
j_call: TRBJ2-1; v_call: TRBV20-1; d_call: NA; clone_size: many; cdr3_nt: TGCGGGTCGGAGGGCTCCTACAATGAGCAGTTCTTC; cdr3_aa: CGSEGSYNEQFF
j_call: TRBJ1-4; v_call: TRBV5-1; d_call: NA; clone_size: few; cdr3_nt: TGCGCCAGCAGTTATTCGCCCAGGGGATGGGAAAAACTGTTTTTT; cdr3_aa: CASSYSPRGWEKLFF
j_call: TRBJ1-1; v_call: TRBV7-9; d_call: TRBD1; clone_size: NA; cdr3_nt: TGTGCCAGCGGGTCTAGCAGGGGGAGCACTGAAGCTTTCTTT; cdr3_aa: CASGSSRGSTEAFF
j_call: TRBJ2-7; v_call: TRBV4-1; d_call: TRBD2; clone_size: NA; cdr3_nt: TGCGCCAGCAGCCAAGAACCGACTAGCCCTTCCTACGAGCAGTACTTC; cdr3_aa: CASSQEPTSPSYEQYF
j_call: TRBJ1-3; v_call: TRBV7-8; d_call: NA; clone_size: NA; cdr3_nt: TGTGCCAGCAGCCCTCTCCGGACGCCGGGGGGAAACACCATATATTTT; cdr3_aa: CASSPLRTPGGNTIYF
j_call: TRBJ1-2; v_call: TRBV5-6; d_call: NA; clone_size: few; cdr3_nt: TGTGCCAGCAGCTTACAGGATCGAAACTATGGCTACACCTTC; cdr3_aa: CASSLQDRNYGYTF
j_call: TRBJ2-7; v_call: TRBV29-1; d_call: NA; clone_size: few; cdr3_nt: TGCAGCGTTGATTGGAGGTACGAGCAGTACTTC; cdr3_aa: CSVDWRYEQYF
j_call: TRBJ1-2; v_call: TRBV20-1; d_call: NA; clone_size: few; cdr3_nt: TGCAGTGCTAGTCAGAATAACTATGGCTACACCTTC; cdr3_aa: CSASQNNYGYTF
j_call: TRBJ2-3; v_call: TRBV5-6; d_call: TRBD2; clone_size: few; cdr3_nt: TGTGCCAGCAGCTTGATCGTTCCCCAGGGAGGGTCAGATACGCAGTATTTT; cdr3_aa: CASSLIVPQGGSDTQYF
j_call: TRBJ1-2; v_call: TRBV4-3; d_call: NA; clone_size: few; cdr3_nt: TGCGCCAGCAGCCAAGAGGTTTTAGGGCCTGGCTACACCTTC; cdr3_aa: CASSQEVLGPGYTF
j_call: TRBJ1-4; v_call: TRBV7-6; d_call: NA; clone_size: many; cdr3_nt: TGTGCCAGCAGCCCTCGGGTTTCGAATGAAAAACTGTTTTTT; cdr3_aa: CASSPRVSNEKLFF
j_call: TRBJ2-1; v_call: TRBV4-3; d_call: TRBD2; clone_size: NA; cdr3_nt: TGCGCCAGCAGCCATACGAGGGGGACTAGACGTAACAATGAGCAGTTCTTC; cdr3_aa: CASSHTRGTRRNNEQFF
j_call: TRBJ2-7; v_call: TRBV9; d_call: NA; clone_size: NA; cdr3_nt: TGTGCCAGCAGCCCACACGGACTATTTCCACCTAAGCAGTACTTC; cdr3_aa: CASSPHGLFPPKQYF
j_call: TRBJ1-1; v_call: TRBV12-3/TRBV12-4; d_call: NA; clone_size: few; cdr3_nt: TGTGCCAGCAGTTCATACACGGTTGGGGAAGCTTTCTTT; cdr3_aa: CASSSYTVGEAFF
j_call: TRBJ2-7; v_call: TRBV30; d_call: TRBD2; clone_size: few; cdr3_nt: TGTGCCTGGTCCCGTACGGGAGGAGCCTACGAGCAGTACTTC; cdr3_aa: CAWSRTGGAYEQYF
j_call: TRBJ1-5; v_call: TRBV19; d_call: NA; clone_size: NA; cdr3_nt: TGTGCCAGTAGTATCGAAAGTCAGCCCCAGCATTTT; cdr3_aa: CASSIESQPQHF
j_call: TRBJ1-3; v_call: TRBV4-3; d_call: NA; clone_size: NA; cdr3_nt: TGCGCCAGCAGCCTAAACCGGGCCGCAGGAAACACCATATATTTT; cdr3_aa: CASSLNRAAGNTIYF
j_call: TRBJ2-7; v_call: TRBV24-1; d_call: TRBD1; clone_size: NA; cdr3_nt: TGTGCCACCAGTGACCGGGACAGGCCACTTGAGGAGCAGTACTTC; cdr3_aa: CATSDRDRPLEEQYF
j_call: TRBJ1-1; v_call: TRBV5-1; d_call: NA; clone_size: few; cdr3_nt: TGCGCCAGCAGCTTGGTCTCGGGGGCAAACACTGAAGCTTTCTTT; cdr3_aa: CASSLVSGANTEAFF
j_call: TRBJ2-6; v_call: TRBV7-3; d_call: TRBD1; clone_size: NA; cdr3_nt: TGTGCCAGCAGCTTACATCGGACAGGTTTGAGCTCTGGGGCCAACGTCCTTACTTTC; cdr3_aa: CASSLHRTGLSSGANVLTF
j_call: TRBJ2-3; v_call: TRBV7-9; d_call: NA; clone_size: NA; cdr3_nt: TGTGCCAGCAGCCCACCTAGGACTCGGGGGGATACGCAGTATTTT; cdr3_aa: CASSPPRTRGDTQYF
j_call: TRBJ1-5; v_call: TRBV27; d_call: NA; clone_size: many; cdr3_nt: TGTGCCAGCAGTCAAGACAGGTTTCAGCCCCAGCATTTT; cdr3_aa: CASSQDRFQPQHF
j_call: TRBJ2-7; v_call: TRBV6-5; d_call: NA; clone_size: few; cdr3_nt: TGTGCCAGCAGTTACTCCTGGGGGAAGTACGAGCAGCAGTACTTC; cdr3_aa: CASSYSWGKYEQQYF
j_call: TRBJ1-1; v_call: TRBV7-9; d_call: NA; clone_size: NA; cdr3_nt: TGTGCCAGCAGCTTGATCGGAGGGAACGCTGAAGCTTTCTTT; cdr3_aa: CASSLIGGNAEAFF
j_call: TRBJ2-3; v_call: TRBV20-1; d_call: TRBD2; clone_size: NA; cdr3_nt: TGCAGTGCAGGGGCTAGCGGGCGTAGCACAGATACGCAGTATTTT; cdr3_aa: CSAGASGRSTDTQYF
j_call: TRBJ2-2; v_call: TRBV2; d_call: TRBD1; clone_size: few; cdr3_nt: TGTGCCAGCATGCTCCCGCTTGACAGGGCGAACACCGGGGAGCTGTTTTTT; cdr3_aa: CASMLPLDRANTGELFF
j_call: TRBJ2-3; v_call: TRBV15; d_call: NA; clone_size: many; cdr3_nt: TGTGCCACCAGCAGAGATCGGGGTTTGGGAGATACGCAGTATTTT; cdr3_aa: CATSRDRGLGDTQYF
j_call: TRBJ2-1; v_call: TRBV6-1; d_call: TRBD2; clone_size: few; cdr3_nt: TGTGCCAGCAGCGAGGGGACTAGGATGGATGAGCAGTTCTTC; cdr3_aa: CASSEGTRMDEQFF
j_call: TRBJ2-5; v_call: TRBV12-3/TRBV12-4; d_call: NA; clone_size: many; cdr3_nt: TGTGCCAGCACCCCGGGAGTGTCAGAGACCCAGTACTTC; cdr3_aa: CASTPGVSETQYF
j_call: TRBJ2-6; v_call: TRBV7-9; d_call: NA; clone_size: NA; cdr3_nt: TGTGCCAGCAGCTCCCATCTCTCTGGGGCCAACGTCCTGACTTTC; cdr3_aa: CASSSHLSGANVLTF
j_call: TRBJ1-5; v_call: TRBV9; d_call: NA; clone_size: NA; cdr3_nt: TGTGCCAGCAGCAGGGCCGGAAATCAGCCCCAGCATTTT; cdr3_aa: CASSRAGNQPQHF
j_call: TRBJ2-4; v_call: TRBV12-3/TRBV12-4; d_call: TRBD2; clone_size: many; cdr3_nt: TGTGCCAGCAAAACTAGCGGGAGGTCGGACATTCAGTACTTC; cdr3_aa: CASKTSGRSDIQYF